This TCR beta chain was sequenced for a study of CD8 T cells in Susac syndrome. It was with random hexamers that about 0.45 to 1 ug RNA was reverse transcribed. An immunoSEQ multiplex PCR amplified TCR beta CDR3 over 54 Vbeta and 13 Jbeta. MiXCR, applied by TCRdb to the immunoSEQ multiplex PCR reads, yields one record per CDR3 protein. The sample carries tens of thousands of distinct CDR3 sequences, approximately 96% recorded once. The CDR3 is 16 residues long. CDR1 LGHDT and CDR2 YNNKEL come from the germline V gene (reference sequence). V lost 0 bases and J 2 bases, leaving 14 bases between the germline ends.

This receptor was obtained from a human donor with Susac syndrome. The rearrangement uses TRBV3-1 and TRBJ2-7, with D unclear. What was sequenced was CD8+ T cells from PBMCs. The CDR3 region is CASSQDLWTATYEQYF. The DNA of the CDR3 is TGTGCCAGCAGCCAAGATCTATGGACGGCTACCTACGAGCAGTACTTC.